This T cell receptor (beta chain) was captured in a study of T cell changes during pregnancy in multiple sclerosis. Trimming stripped 8 bases from V and 1 base from J, with 7 bases between. Germline CDR1 and CDR2: MNHNS and SASEGT. The CDR3 runs 12 residues. Sequencing used immunoSEQ multiplex PCR; TCRdb keeps in-frame clones, though not all of them. The sample has 60,000 to 95,000 clones, 85% to 95% seen once. The sequence came from a female donor with multiple sclerosis, enrolled in a pregnancy study. The chain recombines TRBV6-1 with TRBJ2-3; weak D call: TRBD2 (5 bases). The specimen comprised CD4+ T cells from peripheral blood mononuclear cells, sampled before pregnancy. CDR3 sequence: CASERGTDTQYF. CDR3 DNA sequence: TGTGCCAGCGAGAGGGGCACAGATACGCAGTATTTT.